The T cell receptor beta chain described here comes from a study of identifying expanded T cells in peripheral blood. Study-wide points: Over about two and four weeks, about 15 and 19 clones changed, versus approximately 1.1 between replicates.

Profiled with immunoSEQ multiplex PCR; TCRdb holds only in-frame clones, not every one. Of 50,000 to 65,000 clones in the sample, around 81% were seen once. V shed 6 bases and J shed 5 bases, with 11 bases lying between them. CDR1 and CDR2 from the germline V gene are SGHAT and FQNNGV. This CDR3 is built from 12 residues. As concerns this clone: Its specificity is unknown.

The chain employs TRBV11-2 and TRBJ2-7, with D possibly TRBD1 on 5 matching bases. Sequencing was carried out using blood. The sequence was obtained from a person aged 18 to 69 in good health. CDR3 sequence: CASSPGFDEQYF. For the CDR3, the DNA is TGTGCCAGCAGTCCAGGGTTTGACGAGCAGTACTTC.